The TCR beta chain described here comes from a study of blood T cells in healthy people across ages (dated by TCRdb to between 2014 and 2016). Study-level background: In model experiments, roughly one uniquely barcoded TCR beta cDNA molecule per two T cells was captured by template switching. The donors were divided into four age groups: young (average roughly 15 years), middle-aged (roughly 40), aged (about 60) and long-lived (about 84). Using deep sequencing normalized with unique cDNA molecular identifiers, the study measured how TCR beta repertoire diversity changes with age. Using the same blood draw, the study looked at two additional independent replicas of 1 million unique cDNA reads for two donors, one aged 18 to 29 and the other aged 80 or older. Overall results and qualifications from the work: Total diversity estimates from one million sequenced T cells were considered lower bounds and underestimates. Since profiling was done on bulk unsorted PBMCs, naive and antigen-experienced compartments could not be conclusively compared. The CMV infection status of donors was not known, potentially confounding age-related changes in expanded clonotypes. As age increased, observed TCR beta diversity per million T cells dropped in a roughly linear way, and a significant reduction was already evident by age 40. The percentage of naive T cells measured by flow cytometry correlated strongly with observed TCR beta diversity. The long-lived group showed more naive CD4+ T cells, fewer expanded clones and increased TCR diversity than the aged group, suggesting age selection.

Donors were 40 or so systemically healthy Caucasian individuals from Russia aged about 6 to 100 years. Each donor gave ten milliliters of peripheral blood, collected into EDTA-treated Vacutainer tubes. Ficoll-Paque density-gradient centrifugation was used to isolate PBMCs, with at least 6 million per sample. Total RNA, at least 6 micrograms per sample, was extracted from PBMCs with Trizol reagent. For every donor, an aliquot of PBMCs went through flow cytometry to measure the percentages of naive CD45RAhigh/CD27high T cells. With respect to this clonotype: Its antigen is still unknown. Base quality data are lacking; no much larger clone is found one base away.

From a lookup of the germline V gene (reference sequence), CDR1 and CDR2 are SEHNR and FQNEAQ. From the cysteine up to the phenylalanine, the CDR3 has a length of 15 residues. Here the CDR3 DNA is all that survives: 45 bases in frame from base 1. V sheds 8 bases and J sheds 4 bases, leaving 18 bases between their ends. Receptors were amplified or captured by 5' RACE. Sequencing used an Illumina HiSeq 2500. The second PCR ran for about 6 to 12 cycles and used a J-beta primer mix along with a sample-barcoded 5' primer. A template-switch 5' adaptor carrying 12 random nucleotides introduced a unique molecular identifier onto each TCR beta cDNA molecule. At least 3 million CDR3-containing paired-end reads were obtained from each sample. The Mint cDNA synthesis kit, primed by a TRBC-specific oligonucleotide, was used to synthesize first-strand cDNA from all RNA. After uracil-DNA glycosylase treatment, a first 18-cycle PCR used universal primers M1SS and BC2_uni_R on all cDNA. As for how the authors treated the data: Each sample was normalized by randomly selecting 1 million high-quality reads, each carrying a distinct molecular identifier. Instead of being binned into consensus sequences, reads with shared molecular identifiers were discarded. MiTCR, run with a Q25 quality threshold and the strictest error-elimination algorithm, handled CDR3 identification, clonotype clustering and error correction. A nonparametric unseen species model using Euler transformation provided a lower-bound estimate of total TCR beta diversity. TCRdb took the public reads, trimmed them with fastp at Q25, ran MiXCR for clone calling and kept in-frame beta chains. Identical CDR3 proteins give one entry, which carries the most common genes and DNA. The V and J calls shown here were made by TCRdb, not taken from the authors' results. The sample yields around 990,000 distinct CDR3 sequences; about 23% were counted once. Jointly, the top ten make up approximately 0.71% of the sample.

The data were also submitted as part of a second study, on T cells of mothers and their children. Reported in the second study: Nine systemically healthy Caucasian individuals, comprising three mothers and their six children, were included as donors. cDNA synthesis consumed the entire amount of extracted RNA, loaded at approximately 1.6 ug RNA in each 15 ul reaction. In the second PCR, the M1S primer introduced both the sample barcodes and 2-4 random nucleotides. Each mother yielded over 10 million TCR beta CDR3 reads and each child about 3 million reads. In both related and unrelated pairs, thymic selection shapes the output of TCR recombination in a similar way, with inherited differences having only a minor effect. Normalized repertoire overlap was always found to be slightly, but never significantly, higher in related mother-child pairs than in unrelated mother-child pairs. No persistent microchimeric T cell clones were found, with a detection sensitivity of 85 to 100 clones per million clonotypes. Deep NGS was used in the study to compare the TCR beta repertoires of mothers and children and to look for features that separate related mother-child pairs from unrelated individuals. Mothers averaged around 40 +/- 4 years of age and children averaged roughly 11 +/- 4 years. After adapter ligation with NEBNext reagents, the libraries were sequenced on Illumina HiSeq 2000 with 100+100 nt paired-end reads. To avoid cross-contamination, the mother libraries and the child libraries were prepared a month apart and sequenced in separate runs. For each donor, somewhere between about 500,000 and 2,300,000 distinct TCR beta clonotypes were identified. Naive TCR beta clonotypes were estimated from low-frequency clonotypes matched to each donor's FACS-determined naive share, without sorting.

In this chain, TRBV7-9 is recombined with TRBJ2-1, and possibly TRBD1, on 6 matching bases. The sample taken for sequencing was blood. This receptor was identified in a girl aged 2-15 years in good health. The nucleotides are TGTGCCAGCGAAAGGTCGACAGGAATTTACAATGAGCAGTTCTTC. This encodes CASERSTGIYNEQFF.